These 24 T cell receptor beta chains came from one sample sequenced in a study of T cell repertoires in cytomegalovirus infection. One entry per CDR3 protein results from TCRdb running MiXCR on the reads. The sample carries around 170,000 distinct CDR3 sequences, roughly an eighth recorded once. Sequencing input: PBMCs. The receptors were sampled from a human donor in good health (CMV status not recorded). Some clones in this sample may be carry-over from other donors' samples.

This clonotype was detected ten times or more. V gene TRBV28 combines with J gene TRBJ1-2; a weak D match, TRBD1 (6 bases). The CDR3 runs to 13 residues. Trimming removed 3 bases at V and 4 bases at J, with 9 bases between. Germline V gene sequence: CDR1 MDHEN, CDR2 SYDVKM. The CDR3 DNA reads TGTGCCAGCAGTTTGGGGGGCTTCTATGGCTACACCTTC. Its protein product is CASSLGGFYGYTF.

This clonotype has only a few counts. V usage is TRBV28 and J usage is TRBJ1-1; D perhaps matches TRBD1 (5 bases). The CDR3 has 13 amino acids. CDR1 is MDHEN and CDR2 is SYDVKM in the germline V gene. V was cut by 6 bases and J by 9 bases, with 17 bases left in between. DNA of the CDR3: TGTGCCAGCAGCCCACCGGGGGAATTTAAAGCTTTCTTT. This gives the protein CASSPPGEFKAFF.

Many counts were recorded for this clonotype. The gene calls are TRBV7-6 and TRBJ1-5; D is uncertain. This CDR3 comprises 13 residues. Trimming took off 5 bases at V and 2 bases at J, with 7 bases between the two ends. CDR1 SGHVS and CDR2 FNYEAQ come from the germline V gene. CDR3 sequence reads: CASSPTGNQPQHF. CDR3 sequence (DNA): TGTGCCAGCAGCCCCACGGGCAATCAGCCCCAGCATTTT.

In this sample, this clonotype turned up many times. V is TRBV7-2 and J is TRBJ2-7, with 11 bases identical to TRBD2. CDR1 and CDR2 from the germline V gene are SGHTA and FQGNSA. V shed 4 bases and J 5 bases; nucleotides not matched to a gene: 13. This CDR3 has 17 residues. CDR3 in DNA: TGTGCCAGCAGCTCCCGACTAGCGGGGTGGGCGGTGGACGAGCAGTACTTC. This codes for CASSSRLAGWAVDEQYF.

This clonotype was found a few times. The genes are TRBV20-1 and TRBJ2-7; TRBD1 matches 7 bases. CDR3 length: 15 amino acids. Germline CDR1 is DFQATT and CDR2 is SNEGSKA (reference sequence). V was clipped by 4 bases and J by 1 base; unmatched bases: 10. CDR3 loop: CSAKNPRGLSYEQYF. CDR3 DNA: TGCAGTGCTAAAAACCCGAGGGGGCTTTCCTACGAGCAGTACTTC.

There are many counts of this clonotype. V usage is TRBV7-2 and J usage is TRBJ1-5, with a possible D match to TRBD1 (6 bases). Trimming pared 5 bases from V and 7 bases from J, leaving 15 bases between. Germline CDR1 SGHTA, CDR2 FQGNSA. CDR3 length: 14 amino acids. The CDR3 region is CASSVPGEGQPQHF. The DNA of the CDR3 is TGTGCCAGCAGCGTGCCAGGGGAGGGCCAGCCCCAGCATTTT.

This clonotype was counted ten times or more. This rearrangement joins TRBV7-9 to TRBJ2-7; D is ambiguous. Between the trimmed V and J ends, which lost 3 bases and 2 bases, there was a span of 5 bases. This CDR3 comprises 12 residues. Germline lookup yields CDR1 SEHNR and CDR2 FQNEAQ (reference sequence). The CDR3 loop is CASSLSAYEQYF. The CDR3 DNA reads TGTGCCAGCAGCTTGTCAGCCTACGAGCAGTACTTC.

This clonotype was observed many times. The rearrangement links TRBV28 to TRBJ2-4, with TRBD1 as a possible D gene (6 bases). The CDR3 runs to 13 residues. Germline lookup yields CDR1 MDHEN and CDR2 SYDVKM. V shed 7 bases and J shed 6 bases, with 13 bases lying between them. The CDR3 DNA sequence: TGTGCCAGCACAGCATCGGACAGAAACATTCAGTACTTC. Residues: CASTASDRNIQYF.

This clonotype was picked up many times. The V call is TRBV12-3 or TRBV12-4, the J call TRBJ2-2; a possible D gene is TRBD1 (7 bases). The ends were cut back, 5 bases at V and 0 bases at J, with 13 bases in the middle. The CDR3 totals 16 residues. The CDR3 region is CASSPGGFSNTGELFF. The CDR3 coding sequence is TGTGCCAGCAGTCCAGGGGGGTTTTCGAACACCGGGGAGCTGTTTTTT.

The sample holds many counts of this clonotype. This chain uses TRBV7-3 with TRBJ2-1; maybe TRBD1 (5 bases). V was pared by 6 bases and J by 0 bases, with 12 bases between. CDR1 is SGHTA, CDR2 FQGTGA, per germline. This CDR3 contains 15 residues. As DNA, the CDR3 is TGTGCCAGCAGGTCAGGGTCCAGCTCCTACAATGAGCAGTTCTTC. Amino acids: CASRSGSSSYNEQFF.

Points on this clonotype: This could be a read error, since a much larger clone is one nucleotide away. The gene calls are TRBV5-6 and TRBJ2-3; D is perhaps TRBD2 (7 bases). V was cut by 1 base and J by 2 bases, with 17 bases left in between. This CDR3 has 17 residues. CDR1 and CDR2 from the germline V gene are SGHDT and YYEEEE. The CDR3 spells CASSLTPGGGPTDTQYF. The CDR3 DNA follows: TGTGCCAGCAGCTTGACCCCCGGCGGGGGCCCCACAGATACGCAGTATTTT.

Ten or more counts support this clonotype. This chain connects TRBV7-2 to TRBJ2-7; unclear D gene. Trimming shortened V by 5 bases and J by 2 bases, and 7 bases separated the two germline ends. This CDR3 region has 12 residues. From germline, CDR1 is SGHTA and CDR2 FQGNSA. The CDR3 DNA reads as TGTGCCAGCAGCCCCCGACCCTACGAGCAGTACTTC. Translating it yields CASSPRPYEQYF.

This clonotype was counted only a few times. V is TRBV27 and J is TRBJ2-1; 7 nucleotides line up with TRBD2. The J segment lost 5 bases and the V segment lost 4 bases, leaving 8 bases of the junction unmatched. CDR1 MNHEY and CDR2 SMNVEV come from the germline V gene (reference sequence). CDR3 length: 15 residues. The CDR3 here is CASSYLREEDNEQFF. The CDR3 bases are TGTGCCAGCAGTTATTTACGGGAGGAAGACAATGAGCAGTTCTTC.

This chain links TRBV7-9 with TRBJ2-1; no firm D call. V shed 7 bases and J shed 8 bases, with 15 bases lying between them. The CDR3 has 13 residues. From germline, CDR1 is SEHNR and CDR2 FQNEAQ (reference sequence). CDR3 nucleotide sequence: TGTGCCAGCACCTTGGTTCCTTGGTATGAGCAGTTCTTC. Translating it yields CASTLVPWYEQFF. Full variable domain (remainder filled in from reference TRBV7-9 and TRBJ2-1): DTGVSQNPRHKITKRGQNVTFRCDPISEHNRLYWYRQTLGQGPEFLTYFQNEAQLEKSRLLSDRFSAERPKGSFSTLEIQRTEQGDSAMYLCASTLVPWYEQFFGPGTRLTVL.

This clonotype was counted between two and nine times. The chain carries TRBV5-6 and TRBJ1-2, with D possibly being TRBD1 (6 bases). Trimming pared 6 bases from V and 1 base from J, leaving 16 bases between. Germline lookup yields CDR1 SGHDT and CDR2 YYEEEE. The CDR3 is made up of 15 amino acids. The CDR3 nucleotides are TGTGCCAGCATTCGAGGACAGCTCGTTAACTATGGCTACACCTTC. It is translated as CASIRGQLVNYGYTF.

About this clonotype itself: A read error may be the cause here, since a much bigger clone is one base away. The J gene is TRBJ2-7, the V gene TRBV7-9; D is uncertain. V was cut by 4 bases and J by 2 bases, with 12 bases left in between. Germline V lookup: CDR1 SEHNR, CDR2 FQNEAQ (reference sequence). The CDR3 runs 14 residues. In DNA form, the CDR3 reads TGTGCCAGCAGCTCCGGCGACTTAACCTACGAGCAGTACTTC. It yields the protein CASSSGDLTYEQYF.

V and J are TRBV10-3 and TRBJ2-7, with unresolved D. Germline CDR1 ENHRY, CDR2 SYGVKD. The V end lost 4 bases, the J end lost 7 bases, and 14 bases lay between the germline ends. This CDR3 has 13 residues. This CDR3 is CAISVESWGEQYF. In nucleotides, the CDR3 is TGTGCCATCAGTGTGGAGAGTTGGGGTGAGCAGTACTTC.

This clonotype was detected ten times or more. This chain joins TRBV12-3 or TRBV12-4 and TRBJ1-1; TRBD1 matches 11 bases. This CDR3 is 15 amino acids long. V lost 4 bases, J lost 7 bases, and 8 bases stayed unmatched. The CDR3 nucleotides are TGTGCCAGCAGTTCGGACAGGGGGCGCCGTGGTGAAGCTTTCTTT. This translates into CASSSDRGRRGEAFF.

There are a few counts of this clonotype. This chain connects TRBV12-3 or TRBV12-4 to TRBJ1-6, with no clear D. V lost 6 bases and J lost 0, with 6 bases in between. The CDR3 totals 14 residues. CDR3 protein: CASSQSSYNSPLHF. The CDR3 region has the DNA TGTGCCAGCAGCCAGAGCTCCTATAATTCACCCCTCCACTTT.

This clonotype has ten or more counts. The chain uses TRBV5-1 and TRBJ1-2; D gene ambiguous. Germline CDR1 and CDR2: SGHRS and YFSETQ. Trimming removed 1 base from V and 4 bases from J, with 14 bases in between. The CDR3 is 15 amino acids. The CDR3 DNA reads as TGCGCCAGCAGCTTGTCATCTTCCGTGGGCTATGGCTACACCTTC. Translation gives CASSLSSSVGYGYTF.

This clonotype was recorded many times. The V call is TRBV12-3 or TRBV12-4, the J call TRBJ2-6; D remains ambiguous. This CDR3 is 13 amino acids long. V dropped 5 bases and J dropped 0 bases, with 2 bases sitting between them. CDR3 sequence reads: CASSTSGANVLTF. CDR3 nucleotides: TGTGCCAGCAGTACCTCTGGGGCCAACGTCCTGACTTTC.

This clonotype was seen just once. This may come from a read error, since a much larger clone is one base off. This sequence joins TRBV28 and TRBJ1-4, with a possible D match to TRBD1 (5 bases). The germline V and J ends were trimmed by 2 bases and 0 bases, with 13 bases remaining between them. The length of the CDR3 is 17 residues. Germline CDR1 is MDHEN and CDR2 is SYDVKM. CDR3 in DNA: TGTGCCAGCAGTTTAGGAAAAGGGGTTTCAACTAATGAAAAACTGTTTTTT. It is translated as CASSLGKGVSTNEKLFF.

This chain's CDR3 is CASTMRPGRSEAFF. In nucleotides, the CDR3 is TGTGCCAGTACCATGCGGCCAGGGCGGTCTGAAGCTTTCTTT. The rearrangement uses TRBV19 and TRBJ1-1, with D tentatively TRBD1 (5 bases). The CDR3 totals 14 residues. Germline V gives CDR1 LNHDA, CDR2 SQIVND (reference sequence). V was trimmed by 7 bases and J by 6 bases, leaving 18 bases between them.

This clonotype was picked up many times. The rearrangement links TRBV7-2 to TRBJ2-4, with TRBD1 matching 8 bases. Germline-derived CDR1 and CDR2 are SGHTA and FQGNSA. V gave up 6 bases and J gave up 8 bases; unmatched junction bases: 9. The CDR3 consists of 14 residues. CDR3 nucleotide sequence: TGTGCCAGCAGTTCTGACAGGGGTGGCTACATTCAGTACTTC. Translation: CASSSDRGGYIQYF.